This T cell receptor beta chain was documented in a study of patients and donors after allogeneic stem cell transplantation. This clonotype was detected a few times. The CDR3 sequence is 17 residues long. From germline, CDR1 is MNHEY and CDR2 SVGAGI. Between the trimmed V and J ends, which lost 1 base and 8 bases, there was a span of 18 bases. TCRdb called the RT-PCR reads again in MiXCR, with one record for every CDR3 protein. This table holds 150,000 to 200,000 distinct CDR3 sequences, 30% found once. The sequenced material came from blood, either unsorted or a sorted T cell fraction (not recorded which). V usage is TRBV6-5 and J usage is TRBJ1-6; D perhaps matches TRBD1 (5 bases). This TCR came from a human donor who was either an allogeneic HSCT recipient or a stem cell or donor lymphocyte infusion donor (not recorded which). It is not recorded whose cells these are; they may come from a transplant donor. The CDR3 loop reads CASSYFYPGTRDSPLHF. DNA for the CDR3: TGTGCCAGCAGTTACTTCTACCCGGGGACCAGGGATTCACCCCTCCACTTT.